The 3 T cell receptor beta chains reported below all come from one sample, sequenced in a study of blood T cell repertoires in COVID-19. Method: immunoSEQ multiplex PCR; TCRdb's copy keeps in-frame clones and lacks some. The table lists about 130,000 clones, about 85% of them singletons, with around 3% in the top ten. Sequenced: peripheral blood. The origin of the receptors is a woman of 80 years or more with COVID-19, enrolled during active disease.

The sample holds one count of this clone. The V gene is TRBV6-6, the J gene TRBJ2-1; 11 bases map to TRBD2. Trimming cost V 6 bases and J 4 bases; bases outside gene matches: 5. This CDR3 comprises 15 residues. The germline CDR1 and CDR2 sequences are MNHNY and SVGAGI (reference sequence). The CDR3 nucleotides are TGTGCCAGCAGGATGGGACTAGCGGAATACAATGAGCAGTTCTTC. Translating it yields CASRMGLAEYNEQFF.

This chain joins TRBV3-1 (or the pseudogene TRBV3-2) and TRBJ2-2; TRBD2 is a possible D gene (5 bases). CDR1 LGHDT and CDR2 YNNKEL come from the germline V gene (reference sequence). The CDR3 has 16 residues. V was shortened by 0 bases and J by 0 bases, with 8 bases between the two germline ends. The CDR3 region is CASSQDQAANTGELFF. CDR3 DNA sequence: TGTGCCAGCAGCCAAGATCAAGCGGCGAACACCGGGGAGCTGTTTTTT.

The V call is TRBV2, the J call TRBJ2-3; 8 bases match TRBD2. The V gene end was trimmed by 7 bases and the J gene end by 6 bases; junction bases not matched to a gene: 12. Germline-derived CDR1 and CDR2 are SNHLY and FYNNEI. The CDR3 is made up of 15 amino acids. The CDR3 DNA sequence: TGTGCCAGCATCCGTACCGGGACTAGTGGGGATACGCAGTATTTT. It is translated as CASIRTGTSGDTQYF. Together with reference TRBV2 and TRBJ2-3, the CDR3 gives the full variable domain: EPEVTQTPSHQVTQMGQEVILRCVPISNHLYFYWYRQILGQKVEFLVSFYNNEISEKSEIFDDQFSVERPDGSNFTLKIRSTKLEDSAMYFCASIRTGTSGDTQYFGPGTRLTVL.